The 5 T cell receptor beta chains below come from one sample, sequenced in a study of CD8 T cells in ankylosing spondylitis. MiXCR, applied by TCRdb to the 5' RACE reads, yields one record per CDR3 protein. The sample records about 300,000 distinct CDR3 sequences, around 20% being singletons. Sequencing was performed on blood, either unsorted or a sorted T cell fraction (not recorded which). Every receptor here comes from a female donor with ankylosing spondylitis or in good health (not recorded which).

This sequence joins TRBV20-1 and TRBJ2-5, with 7 positions matching TRBD2. CDR1 DFQATT and CDR2 SNEGSKA come from the germline V gene (reference sequence). Trimming took 0 bases from V and 1 from J; bases not matched to a gene: 8. The CDR3 loop spans 16 amino acids. The CDR3 DNA sequence: TGCAGTGCTAGAGATAGGGAGCGGGATTCCCAAGAGACCCAGTACTTC. Translated: CSARDRERDSQETQYF.

This clonotype was observed a handful of times. The J gene is TRBJ2-1, the V gene TRBV20-1; D perhaps matches TRBD1 (5 bases). The CDR3 extends over 10 amino acids. CDR1 and CDR2 from the germline V gene are DFQATT and SNEGSKA (reference sequence). The CDR3 DNA is TGCAACCCTGACAGAAATGAGCAGTTCTTC. Translated, it gives CNPDRNEQFF.

The genes are TRBV20-1 and TRBJ2-5; unclear D gene. The CDR3 is made up of 13 amino acids. Germline V gene sequence: CDR1 DFQATT, CDR2 SNEGSKA (reference sequence). The ends were cut back, 3 bases at V and 1 base at J, with 9 bases in the middle. The CDR3 here is CSARRSSQETQYF. The DNA for the CDR3 is TGCAGTGCTAGGAGGAGTTCCCAAGAGACCCAGTACTTC.

The rearrangement uses TRBV19 and TRBJ1-1; no reliable D call. V gave up 7 bases and J gave up 2 bases, with 17 bases separating them. CDR3 length: 15 amino acids. The germline V gene has CDR1 LNHDA and CDR2 SQIVND (reference sequence). CDR3 loop: CASTLGESRNTEAFF. The CDR3 DNA reads as TGTGCCAGTACTCTCGGGGAGTCAAGAAACACTGAAGCTTTCTTT. The variable domain in full, completed from reference TRBV19 and TRBJ1-1, reads DGGITQSPKYLFRKEGQNVTLSCEQNLNHDAMYWYRQDPGQGLRLIYYSQIVNDFQKGDIAEGYSVSREKKESFPLTVTSAQKNPTAFYLCASTLGESRNTEAFFGQGTRLTVV.

This clonotype showed up just a few times. The V call is TRBV6-2 or TRBV6-3, the J call TRBJ2-1; D is possibly TRBD2 (7 bases). V shed 6 bases and J shed 0 bases, with 15 bases lying between them. This CDR3 has 16 amino acids. Germline loops: CDR1 MNHEY, CDR2 SVGEGT. DNA of the CDR3: TGTGCCAGCAGCCAATGGGGGGGCAGCTCCTACAATGAGCAGTTCTTC. Translation: CASSQWGGSSYNEQFF.